These 5 T cell receptor beta chains came from one sample sequenced in a study of T cell responses to AZD1222 COVID-19 vaccine. Assay: immunoSEQ multiplex PCR; the TCRdb copy retains only in-frame clones and omits some. The table lists about 90,000 clones, over 75% of them singletons. The specimen was peripheral blood, collected 28 days after the second AZD1222 dose. The receptors stem from an adult who received the AZD1222 COVID-19 vaccine.

The J gene is TRBJ2-3, the V gene TRBV7-3, with 7 bases fitting TRBD2. Per germline, CDR1 SGHTA and CDR2 FQGTGA. CDR3 length: 15 residues. The ends lost 5 bases at V and 2 bases at J; junction bases unmatched: 7. As DNA, the CDR3 is TGTGCCAGCAGCCCAGGGAGCGGGGTCACAGATACGCAGTATTTT. This encodes CASSPGSGVTDTQYF.

The chain combines TRBV5-1 with TRBJ1-4; maybe TRBD1 (5 bases). The germline V gene encodes CDR1 SGHRS and CDR2 YFSETQ. The V end was cut by 0 bases, the J end by 2 bases, with 5 bases between. The length of the CDR3 is 14 residues. The CDR3, as DNA: TGCGCCAGCAGCTTGGGGGGGACTAATGAAAAACTGTTTTTT. Protein product: CASSLGGTNEKLFF.

The chain couples TRBV19 to TRBJ2-3, with 9 bases that match TRBD1. This CDR3 comprises 14 residues. The germline V gene encodes CDR1 LNHDA and CDR2 SQIVND (reference sequence). V lost 8 bases and J lost 5; bases outside the gene matches: 8. The CDR3: CASWDRENGDTQYF. As DNA, the CDR3 is TGTGCCAGTTGGGACAGGGAAAACGGAGATACGCAGTATTTT.

The genes are TRBV24-1 and TRBJ1-2; D gene uncertain. The V gene's germline CDR1 is KGHDR and CDR2 SFDVKD. CDR3 size: 13 residues. Trimming stripped 1 base from V and 5 bases from J, with 7 bases between. The CDR3 loop is CATSDFSGYGYTF. CDR3 in DNA: TGTGCCACCAGTGATTTCTCGGGGTATGGCTACACCTTC.

The gene calls are TRBV24-1 and TRBJ1-1, with a weak D call TRBD1 (5 bases). CDR1 KGHDR and CDR2 SFDVKD come from the germline V gene. The CDR3 consists of 15 residues. Trimming left V 5 bases short and J 4 bases short, with 16 bases between. This CDR3 reads CATSVAFGGSTEAFF. The DNA for the CDR3 is TGTGCCACCAGTGTCGCTTTCGGGGGAAGCACTGAAGCTTTCTTT.